These 21 T cell receptor beta chains came from one sample sequenced in a study of T-cell memory formation after mild COVID-19. From the 5' RACE reads, TCRdb called clonotypes with MiXCR, one entry per CDR3 protein. The repertoire holds roughly 240,000 distinct CDR3 sequences, with approximately 15% as singletons. Sequenced material: PBMCs or a T cell subset sorted from them (not recorded which). Receptors originate from an adult woman who had mild COVID-19 (a few samples of this study predate the infection). Cell type and time point are not known.

This chain joins TRBV12-3 or TRBV12-4 and TRBJ1-5; D gene ambiguous. The length of the CDR3 is 12 residues. V shed 3 bases and J shed 12 bases, with 12 bases lying between them. CDR3 region: CASSFLGTSQHF. The CDR3 DNA sequence: TGTGCCAGCAGTTTTTTAGGAACGAGCCAGCATTTT.

This clonotype has ten or more counts. The rearrangement joins TRBV11-2 to TRBJ2-1, with a tentative D call TRBD2 (6 bases). V was cut by 2 bases and J by 2 bases, with 16 bases left in between. The CDR3 runs 17 residues. Germline CDR1 SGHAT, CDR2 FQNNGV. CDR3 in amino acids: CASSLMSRGGAYNEQFF. Written as DNA, the CDR3 is TGTGCCAGCAGCTTAATGTCAAGGGGAGGCGCCTACAATGAGCAGTTCTTC.

This clonotype was counted only a few times. This sequence joins TRBV5-5 and TRBJ1-6; D is ambiguous. The germline V gene has CDR1 SGHKS and CDR2 YYEKEE (reference sequence). The V gene lost 4 bases and the J gene lost 8 bases, with 13 bases spanning the gap. The CDR3 has 14 amino acids. CDR3 DNA sequence: TGTGCCAGCAGCCCTAGTCCTATGGATTCACCCCTCCACTTT. Translating it yields CASSPSPMDSPLHF.

This clonotype was picked up a small number of times. The chain uses TRBV19 and TRBJ2-7; D possibly matches TRBD1 or TRBD2 (5 bases each). V was shortened by 5 bases and J by 2 bases, with 10 bases between the two germline ends. The CDR3 is 13 residues long. Germline V CDR1 and CDR2: LNHDA, SQIVND (reference sequence). CDR3 sequence (DNA): TGTGCCAGTAGTTTGGGACCTCCCTACGAGCAGTACTTC. Its protein product is CASSLGPPYEQYF.

This clonotype came up many times. This chain uses TRBV15 with TRBJ2-5, with D possibly being TRBD1 or TRBD2 (5 bases each). Trimming removed 0 bases from V and 4 bases from J, with 12 bases in between. CDR1 is LNHNV, CDR2 YYDKDF, per germline (reference sequence). This CDR3 contains 15 residues. CDR3 nucleotides: TGTGCCACCAGCAGAGAGAGGGCAGGGCGAGAGACCCAGTACTTC. The encoded protein is CATSRERAGRETQYF.

A few counts support this clonotype. This chain connects TRBV20-1 to TRBJ2-5; TRBD2 matches 14 bases. CDR3 length: 14 residues. CDR1 is DFQATT, CDR2 SNEGSKA, per germline (reference sequence). J gave up 4 bases and V 6 bases, and 4 bases lay outside the gene matches. The CDR3 bases are TGCAGTGCCTGGACTAGCGGGAGGATAGAGACCCAGTACTTC. It specifies CSAWTSGRIETQYF.

This clonotype occurred a few times. The V call is TRBV5-1, the J call TRBJ2-7, with D hard to call. This CDR3 is built from 14 residues. V lost 4 bases to trimming and J lost 3 bases, with 14 bases between them. CDR1 SGHRS and CDR2 YFSETQ come from the germline V gene. The CDR3 is CASSHGDVNYEQYF. For the CDR3, the DNA is TGCGCCAGCAGCCACGGCGACGTTAACTACGAGCAGTACTTC.

The chain couples TRBV6-1 to TRBJ1-5, with D unresolved. Trimming removed 4 bases from V and 1 base from J, with 8 bases in between. CDR3 length equals 14 residues. Germline-derived CDR1 and CDR2 are MNHNS and SASEGT. CDR3 nucleotides: TGTGCCAGCAGTGGGGATACCAGCAATCAGCCCCAGCATTTT. Protein: CASSGDTSNQPQHF.

The chain has TRBV7-9 and TRBJ2-5, with 9 bases matching TRBD2. Trimming at V came to 0 bases and at J to 4 bases, leaving 3 bases not matched to a gene. CDR1 and CDR2 (germline): SEHNR, FQNEAQ (reference sequence). The length of the CDR3 is 15 residues. The CDR3 loop reads CASSLAILAGETQYF. The CDR3 bases are TGTGCCAGCAGCTTAGCGATACTAGCGGGAGAGACCCAGTACTTC.

The chain recombines TRBV5-1 with TRBJ2-3; 7 bases are shared with TRBD1. The V and J ends lost 3 bases and 2 bases, in that order; junction bases with no gene match: 6. This CDR3 comprises 15 residues. From germline, CDR1 is SGHRS and CDR2 YFSETQ. In nucleotides, the CDR3 is TGCGCCAGCAGCTCGGGACAGCTTCTCACAGATACGCAGTATTTT. Translating gives CASSSGQLLTDTQYF.

This sequence joins TRBV5-5 and TRBJ1-2; D possibly corresponds to TRBD1 (6 bases). The V end lost 4 bases, the J end lost 0 bases, and 19 bases lay between the germline ends. There are 17 residues in the CDR3. Germline CDR1 SGHKS, CDR2 YYEKEE (reference sequence). The CDR3 nucleotides are TGTGCCAGCAGCCCCCGCGGGACAAGGATTACTAACTATGGCTACACCTTC. Residues: CASSPRGTRITNYGYTF.

In its sample, this clonotype was seen a few times. The V call is TRBV5-4, the J call TRBJ2-2; tentatively, D is TRBD2 (5 bases). The length of the CDR3 is 16 residues. Germline V gene data show CDR1 as SGHNT and CDR2 as YYREEE (reference sequence). V was trimmed by 1 base and J by 3 bases, leaving 13 bases between them. The CDR3 sequence: CASSLRGGLYTGELFF. The CDR3 DNA reads TGTGCCAGCAGCTTGCGAGGCGGACTCTACACCGGGGAGCTGTTTTTT.

The rearrangement links TRBV11-2 to TRBJ1-2, with 7 bases matching TRBD1. Germline trimming cut 5 bases from V and 5 bases from J; bases unmatched to any gene: 2. The CDR3 sequence is 12 residues long. Germline V lookup: CDR1 SGHAT, CDR2 FQNNGV. CDR3 in amino acids: CASSQGVYGYTF. The CDR3 region has the DNA TGTGCCAGCAGCCAGGGGGTGTATGGCTACACCTTC.

This clonotype was observed a few times. The rearrangement uses TRBV7-2 and TRBJ2-1; D is unresolved. CDR3 length equals 16 residues. V lost 5 bases and J lost 5, with 19 bases in between. Germline V gene sequence: CDR1 SGHTA, CDR2 FQGNSA. CDR3: CASSLMGNPLDNEQFF. The CDR3 DNA is TGTGCCAGCAGCCTCATGGGGAATCCGCTCGACAATGAGCAGTTCTTC.

CDR3 sequence: CASSLSGSIYEQYF. CDR3 bases: TGTGCCAGCAGCCTTAGCGGGAGTATCTACGAGCAGTACTTC. This chain uses TRBV12-3 or TRBV12-4 with TRBJ2-7; 9 nucleotides align to TRBD2. The V and J ends lost 6 bases and 3 bases, in that order; junction bases with no gene match: 6. The CDR3 extends over 14 amino acids.

The chain recombines TRBV10-3 with TRBJ1-3; D remains ambiguous. Germline-derived CDR1 and CDR2 are ENHRY and SYGVKD. V was clipped by 0 bases and J by 0 bases, with 12 bases between them. CDR3 size: 17 residues. The CDR3 loop reads CAISESGRVNSGNTIYF. The CDR3 DNA follows: TGTGCCATCAGTGAGTCCGGAAGGGTTAACTCTGGAAACACCATATATTTT.

The chain uses TRBV7-9 and TRBJ1-1; D remains ambiguous. Germline-derived CDR1 and CDR2 are SEHNR and FQNEAQ (reference sequence). The CDR3 length is 14 residues. V was pared by 1 base and J by 1 base, with 7 bases between. The CDR3 DNA follows: TGTGCCAGCAGCTTAGTAGGCCAGAACACTGAAGCTTTCTTT. Its protein product is CASSLVGQNTEAFF.

The chain couples TRBV12-3 or TRBV12-4 to TRBJ1-3; D is undetermined. Trimming stripped 10 bases from V and 1 base from J, with 20 bases between. The length of the CDR3 is 16 residues. Here the CDR3 reads CATLKGGGLSGNTIYF. DNA of the CDR3: TGTGCCACCCTCAAGGGAGGAGGTTTGTCTGGAAACACCATATATTTT.

The rearrangement links TRBV6-5 to TRBJ1-2, with 9 bases that match TRBD1. The CDR3 length is 16 residues. Germline trimming cut 2 bases from V and 4 bases from J; bases unmatched to any gene: 8. Germline V gene data show CDR1 as MNHEY and CDR2 as SVGAGI. The CDR3 nucleotides read TGTGCCAGCAGTTACCTAGCGACAGGGGGGGCCTATGGCTACACCTTC. Its protein product is CASSYLATGGAYGYTF.

The rearrangement joins TRBV19 to TRBJ2-3; D not certain. Per the germline V gene, CDR1 is LNHDA and CDR2 is SQIVND (reference sequence). The CDR3 loop spans 14 amino acids. The ends were cut back, 6 bases at V and 6 bases at J, with 16 bases in the middle. CDR3 DNA: TGTGCCAGTAGAAATGTTCTTTCAGTGGATACGCAGTATTTT. This encodes CASRNVLSVDTQYF. Full variable domain (outside the CDR3, taken from reference TRBV19 and TRBJ2-3): DGGITQSPKYLFRKEGQNVTLSCEQNLNHDAMYWYRQDPGQGLRLIYYSQIVNDFQKGDIAEGYSVSREKKESFPLTVTSAQKNPTAFYLCASRNVLSVDTQYFGPGTRLTVL.

This clonotype came up many times. This sequence joins TRBV20-1 and TRBJ1-6; no clear D gene. The CDR3 covers 13 residues. From germline, CDR1 is DFQATT and CDR2 SNEGSKA (reference sequence). V was shortened by 1 base and J by 10 bases, with 11 bases between the two germline ends. The CDR3 DNA sequence: TGCAGTGCTAGAGTACTGTGGGAGTCACCCCTCCACTTT. This gives the protein CSARVLWESPLHF.